What follows are 24 T cell receptor beta chains derived from one specimen sequenced in a study of T cells in Graves' hyperthyroidism and ophthalmopathy. Amplification yielded TCR beta CDR3 regions, with RNA transcripts as the source. Carried out on the TCR CDR3, a first-round RT-PCR used the HTBI primer set. TCRdb used MiXCR to reprocess the multiplex PCR reads, holding one entry per CDR3 protein. The top ten clones hold about a third of a sample with more than 300,000 distinct CDR3 sequences, 17% of them seen once. The source material was blood. The receptors come from a woman in her twenties or thirties with Graves' hyperthyroidism that later progressed to Graves' ophthalmopathy.

This clonotype was counted at least ten times. The chain combines TRBV29-1 with TRBJ2-1, with 11 bases aligning to TRBD2. CDR3 size: 16 residues. Trimming took 6 bases from V and 3 from J; bases not matched to a gene: 10. The V gene's germline CDR1 is SQVTM and CDR2 ANQGSEA. The CDR3 DNA reads TGCAGCGTGGGTCTTAGCGGGAGGGCCCTCTACAATGAGCAGTTCTTC. It specifies CSVGLSGRALYNEQFF.

The V and J genes are TRBV5-1 and TRBJ2-1, with 14 bases identical to TRBD2. Per germline, CDR1 SGHRS and CDR2 YFSETQ. The CDR3 extends over 18 amino acids. J was trimmed by 4 bases and V by 0 bases; bases with no gene match: 6. The CDR3 sequence: CASSLAGLAGDVYNEQFF. In DNA, the CDR3 is TGCGCCAGCAGCTTGGCGGGACTAGCGGGAGATGTGTACAATGAGCAGTTCTTC.

This clonotype occurred many times. Its ends do not fully match the called genes, so a read error is possible. This chain joins TRBV5-1 and TRBJ1-5; perhaps TRBD1 as D (6 bases). The CDR3 spans 16 residues. Germline CDR1 and CDR2: SGHRS and YFSETQ. CDR3 amino acids: CATSSRQVHSNQPQHF. The CDR3 nucleotides read TGCGCCACCAGCTCACGACAGGTACATAGCAATCAGCCCCAGCATTTT. The full variable domain, rest sourced from reference TRBV5-1 and TRBJ1-5, is KAGVTQTPRYLIKTRGQQVTLSCSPISGHRSVSWYQQTPGQGLQFLFEYFSETQRNKGNFPGRFSGRQFSNSRSEMNVSTLELGDSALYLCATSSRQVHSNQPQHFGDGTRLSIL.

The chain uses TRBV5-1 and TRBJ1-1, with TRBD1 matching over 7 bases. This CDR3 has 14 amino acids. J gave up 6 bases and V 5 bases, and 10 bases lay outside the gene matches. The germline V gene encodes CDR1 SGHRS and CDR2 YFSETQ. DNA for the CDR3: TGCGCCAGCAGTCGGATTTCCAGGGGGGCTGAAGCTTTCTTT. This sequence encodes CASSRISRGAEAFF.

Written as DNA, the CDR3 is TGTGCCAGCAGCTCCTGGGGGACAGGGGGACCCACCGGGGAGCTGTTTTTT. Its translation: CASSSWGTGGPTGELFF. The chain recombines TRBV7-2 with TRBJ2-2; 11 nucleotides match TRBD1. The V segment lost 4 bases and the J segment 4 bases; nucleotides outside the gene matches: 8. Germline V CDR1 and CDR2: SGHTA, FQGNSA. This CDR3 spans 17 amino acids. Variable domain in full (rest from reference TRBV7-2 and TRBJ2-2): GAGVSQSPSNKVTEKGKDVELRCDPISGHTALYWYRQSLGQGLEFLIYFQGNSAPDKSGLPSDRFSAERTGGSVSTLTIQRTQQEDSAVYLCASSSWGTGGPTGELFFGEGSRLTVL.

This clonotype was counted ten times or more. V gene TRBV5-5 combines with J gene TRBJ2-5; 12 positions match TRBD2. The CDR3 is made up of 15 amino acids. V lost 3 bases to trimming and J lost 5 bases; unmatched junction nucleotides: 5. The germline V gene encodes CDR1 SGHKS and CDR2 YYEKEE (reference sequence). The CDR3 region is CASSSGLAGRETQYF. CDR3 nucleotides: TGTGCCAGCAGCTCCGGACTAGCGGGAAGGGAGACCCAGTACTTC.

This clonotype was counted many times. The rearrangement links TRBV3-1 to TRBJ2-7; D is possibly TRBD1 or TRBD2 (5 bases each). CDR1 and CDR2 from the germline V gene are LGHDT and YNNKEL (reference sequence). The CDR3 has 15 residues. V lost 0 bases to trimming and J lost 0 bases, with 9 bases between them. The CDR3 nucleotides read TGTGCCAGCAGCCAAGACATGGGGGACTCCTACGAGCAGTACTTC. Translated, it gives CASSQDMGDSYEQYF.

In its sample, this clonotype was seen many times. V gene TRBV29-1 combines with J gene TRBJ1-2; 9 bases are shared with TRBD1. Germline CDR1 and CDR2: SQVTM and ANQGSEA. V was pared by 0 bases and J by 6 bases, with 8 bases of the junction left unmatched. The CDR3 extends over 15 amino acids. The CDR3 spells CSVEDIGTGGDGYTF. In nucleotides, the CDR3 is TGCAGCGTTGAAGATATTGGAACAGGGGGCGATGGCTACACCTTC.

The rearrangement uses TRBV2 and TRBJ2-3; no firm D call. The CDR3 sequence is 14 residues long. V was pared by 2 bases and J by 0 bases, with 6 bases between. Germline V lookup: CDR1 SNHLY, CDR2 FYNNEI. This CDR3 is CASSEMTSTDTQYF. The CDR3 DNA reads as TGTGCCAGCAGTGAAATGACTAGCACAGATACGCAGTATTTT.

Only a few counts were recorded for this clonotype. The chain combines TRBV29-1 with TRBJ2-3, with unresolved D. The CDR3 consists of 12 residues. V was cut by 5 bases and J by 6 bases, with 12 bases left in between. CDR1 and CDR2 (germline): SQVTM, ANQGSEA. DNA of the CDR3: TGCAGCGTTTACCCCCGAGGCGATACGCAGTATTTT. Residues: CSVYPRGDTQYF.

This clonotype was seen a few times. The V gene is TRBV18, the J gene TRBJ2-7; 7 positions match TRBD1. J lost 1 base, V lost 6 bases, and 3 bases had no gene match. CDR1 is KGHSH and CDR2 is LQKENI in the germline V gene. The CDR3 extends over 13 amino acids. CDR3 loop: CASSEGASYEQYF. Here the CDR3 DNA reads TGTGCCAGCTCCGAGGGGGCGTCCTACGAGCAGTACTTC.

V gene TRBV29-1 combines with J gene TRBJ2-3; 8 bases fit TRBD2. The V and J ends lost 0 bases and 1 base, in that order; junction bases with no gene match: 12. This CDR3 is 18 amino acids long. Looked up from germline, CDR1 is SQVTM and CDR2 is ANQGSEA. The DNA for the CDR3 is TGCAGCGTTGAAGAGTGGGGGAGCCGGGGGGGCGGCACAGATACGCAGTATTTT. Its translation: CSVEEWGSRGGGTDTQYF.

This clonotype was seen at least ten times. The V call is TRBV25-1, the J call TRBJ2-7; no clear D. V lost 4 bases to trimming and J lost 3 bases, with 13 bases between them. Germline CDR1 MGHDK, CDR2 SYGVNS. This CDR3 contains 14 residues. In nucleotides, the CDR3 is TGTGCCAGCAGTGGAATCAATCACAGCTACGAGCAGTACTTC. It specifies CASSGINHSYEQYF.

This clonotype appeared a few times. The genes are TRBV29-1 and TRBJ1-3; D is unclear. V lost 3 bases, J lost 3 bases, and 9 bases lay in between. The CDR3 is 13 amino acids. CDR1 and CDR2 (germline): SQVTM, ANQGSEA. The CDR3 is CSVDSRVGNTIYF. CDR3 in DNA: TGCAGCGTTGATTCTAGGGTTGGAAACACCATATATTTT. The whole variable domain, remainder taken from reference TRBV29-1 and TRBJ1-3, is SAVISQKPSRDICQRGTSLTIQCQVDSQVTMMFWYRQQPGQSLTLIATANQGSEATYESGFVIDKFPISRPNLTFSTLTVSNMSPEDSSIYLCSVDSRVGNTIYFGEGSWLTVV.

This clonotype was detected many times. V gene TRBV12-3 or TRBV12-4 combines with J gene TRBJ2-4; 7 bases agree with TRBD1. This CDR3 is 16 amino acids long. Trimming at V came to 7 bases and at J to 1 base, leaving 10 bases not matched to a gene. CDR3 in DNA: TGTGCCAGCACGAGACAGGGATACCACGCCAAAAACATTCAGTACTTC. It codes for CASTRQGYHAKNIQYF.

This rearrangement joins TRBV4-1 to TRBJ1-2, with unresolved D. The length of the CDR3 is 16 residues. Per the germline V gene, CDR1 is MGHRA and CDR2 is YSYEKL. V lost 0 bases and J lost 4, with 15 bases in between. The CDR3 loop is CASSQERGKIFYGYTF. The CDR3 DNA is TGCGCCAGCAGCCAAGAAAGAGGGAAGATTTTCTATGGCTACACCTTC.

In its sample, this clonotype was seen many times. The chain links TRBV25-1 to TRBJ2-1, with D perhaps TRBD1 (5 bases). The V end was cut by 7 bases, the J end by 6 bases, with 13 bases between. The CDR3 extends over 13 amino acids. Germline values: CDR1 MGHDK, CDR2 SYGVNS. CDR3 bases: TGTGCCAGCACAGGGATTGAGTCCAATGAGCAGTTCTTC. Translating gives CASTGIESNEQFF.

The chain employs TRBV7-9 and TRBJ1-2, with D maybe TRBD1 (6 bases). In germline, CDR1 is SEHNR, CDR2 FQNEAQ (reference sequence). V was trimmed by 3 bases and J by 8 bases, leaving 16 bases between them. The CDR3 is made up of 14 amino acids. The DNA of the CDR3 is TGTGCCAGCAGCTTCCCGACAGGAGGACAAGGCTACACCTTC. It translates to CASSFPTGGQGYTF.

In this sample, this clonotype turned up many times. The V call is TRBV19, the J call TRBJ2-2; maybe TRBD2 (5 bases). V lost 7 bases and J lost 0, with 6 bases in between. CDR3 length: 13 amino acids. Germline-derived CDR1 and CDR2 are LNHDA and SQIVND (reference sequence). CDR3 sequence (DNA): TGTGCCAGTACGAGGGCGAACACCGGGGAGCTGTTTTTT. It encodes CASTRANTGELFF.

This clonotype came up a few times. This chain connects TRBV19 to TRBJ1-2; unclear D gene. Trimming pared 5 bases from V and 4 bases from J, leaving 14 bases between. Germline CDR1 reads LNHDA; CDR2 reads SQIVND (reference sequence). The CDR3 runs 14 residues. Here the CDR3 reads CASSPAMGGYGYTF. In DNA, the CDR3 is TGTGCCAGTAGTCCGGCCATGGGAGGCTATGGCTACACCTTC.

There are many counts of this clonotype. The chain links TRBV20-1 to TRBJ2-7, with D tentatively TRBD2 (6 bases). CDR1 and CDR2 from the germline V gene are DFQATT and SNEGSKA (reference sequence). Trimming left V 1 base short and J 6 bases short, with 10 bases between. This CDR3 is 12 amino acids long. The CDR3 sequence is CSARGGDGEQYF. For the CDR3, the DNA is TGCAGTGCTAGAGGGGGGGACGGCGAGCAGTACTTC.

This clonotype was seen at least ten times. The genes are TRBV12-3 or TRBV12-4 and TRBJ2-7; 11 bases agree with TRBD2. The CDR3 contains 16 residues. The V and J ends lost 7 bases and 4 bases, in that order; junction bases with no gene match: 12. CDR3 nucleotide sequence: TGTGCCAGCAAGGGTACTAGCGGGGGAGCCATATACGAGCAGTACTTC. Translated: CASKGTSGGAIYEQYF.

In this sample, this clonotype turned up many times. The genes are TRBV10-3 and TRBJ2-3, with 10 bases matching TRBD2. The germline CDR1 and CDR2 sequences are ENHRY and SYGVKD. Trimming took 2 bases from V and 4 from J; bases not matched to a gene: 6. The CDR3 covers 16 residues. This CDR3 reads CAISEGERGGPDTQYF. The CDR3 DNA reads TGTGCCATCAGTGAGGGGGAGCGGGGGGGCCCAGATACGCAGTATTTT.

As for this clonotype: A much bigger clone sits one base away, suggesting this may be a read error. The chain carries TRBV2 and TRBJ2-7, with D tentatively TRBD1 (5 bases). Trimming removed 4 bases from V and 3 bases from J, with 13 bases in between. CDR3 length: 14 residues. Germline V lookup: CDR1 SNHLY, CDR2 FYNNEI. The CDR3 nucleotides are TGTGCCAGCAGTGCTCGGCAGGGCCTCTACGAGCAGTACTTC. It is translated as CASSARQGLYEQYF.